Listed below are T cell receptor beta chains from one sample, sequenced in a study of cytomegalovirus exposure and HLA in healthy donors. Profiled with immunoSEQ multiplex PCR; TCRdb holds only in-frame clones, not every one. Of 250,000 to 350,000 clones in the sample, approximately 90% were seen once. Material for sequencing was PBMCs. Receptors were obtained from a middle-aged man in good health and CMV-seropositive. CDR3s include the opening cysteine and the closing phenylalanine or tryptophan. The D gene is left open where the match is weak. Clone size is not always given. Where it is, it says once, few, many or a class for expanded clones.

NA	TRBV6-5	NA	TRBJ1-2	TGTGCCAGCAGTTACTCGACATTTGGGGGCTACACCTTC	CASSYSTFGGYTF
once	TRBV11-2	TRBD2	TRBJ2-7	TGTGCCAGCAGACCGACCCGAGCGGGAGCCTACGAGCAGTACTTC	CASRPTRAGAYEQYF
NA	TRBV28	NA	TRBJ2-7	TGTGCCACCCGCCGGGGGAACCGCGAGCAGTACTTC	CATRRGNREQYF
once	TRBV7-9	TRBD1	TRBJ2-5	TGTGCCAGCAGCTTGACAGGGTCGGGAGAGACCCAGTACTTC	CASSLTGSGETQYF
NA	TRBV9	NA	TRBJ2-3	TGTGCCAGCAGCGCAATCCCCGATACGCAGTATTTT	CASSAIPDTQYF
NA	TRBV6-1	NA	TRBJ1-1	TGTGCCAGCACGCCTGATGGTAGCGGAACTGAAGCTTTCTTT	CASTPDGSGTEAFF
NA	TRBV6-5	TRBD1	TRBJ1-2	TGTGCCAGCAGTTACACGGACAGGGGCTGGGATGGCTACACCTTC	CASSYTDRGWDGYTF
NA	TRBV18	NA	TRBJ1-1	TGTGCCAGCTCACTCTCCGGGGGAGGGAACACTGAAGCTTTCTTT	CASSLSGGGNTEAFF
NA	TRBV19	TRBD1	TRBJ2-2	TGTGCCAGTAGTGTAGATAGATTAGGACAGGGCACCGGGGAGCTGTTTTTT	CASSVDRLGQGTGELFF
NA	TRBV10-2	NA	TRBJ1-1	TGCGCCAGCAGAGAGCAGGGTGGTAGTGAAGCTTTCTTT	CASREQGGSEAFF
NA	TRBV4-3	TRBD2	TRBJ2-1	TGCGCCAGCAGCCAAGATGGGACTAGCGGGAGTCGGAATGAGCAGTTCTTC	CASSQDGTSGSRNEQFF
NA	TRBV11-2	NA	TRBJ1-2	TGTGCCAGCAGCTTTTCTTATGGCTACACCTTC	CASSFSYGYTF